The sequence of this T cell receptor beta chain was determined in a study of CXCR3-negative and CXCR3-positive naive CD8 T cells. Preparation of TRB cDNA libraries relied on 5' RACE carrying UMI labels. TCRdb reanalyzed the 5' RACE reads and collapses them to one entry per CDR3 protein, without DNA. In all, the sample yields about 130,000 distinct CDR3 sequences. This clonotype was obtained from a human donor in good health. Some clones in this sample may be carry-over from other donors' samples. Sequenced: naive CXCR3- CD8+ T cells from blood. Regarding subset: CD45RO-CCR7+CD27+CD95- naive CD8+ T cells lacking CXCR3 (TNR3-).

The CDR3 spells CSVEESVTEAFF. The V and J genes are TRBV29-1 and TRBJ1-1. Germline lookup yields CDR1 SQVTM and CDR2 ANQGSEA. The CDR3 extends over 12 amino acids.